This T cell receptor (beta chain) was sequenced during a study of blood T cells in healthy people across ages. Points from the study as a whole: Diversity of TCR beta correlated strongly with naive T cell percentage. Comparison with aged donors showed that long-lived donors had more naive CD4+ cells and higher diversity. Unsorted PBMCs ruled out conclusive naive versus antigen-experienced comparison.

CDR1 is DFQATT, CDR2 SNEGSKA, per germline (reference sequence). CDR3 size: 13 residues. Deletions cut 3 bases from V and 9 bases from J, with 15 bases between. Next came a second PCR, run for roughly 6 to 11 cycles, which used a sample-barcoded 5' primer along with a J-beta primer mix. A single record per CDR3 protein comes from TCRdb applying MiXCR to the 5' RACE reads. The sample records about 680,000 distinct CDR3 sequences, about 52% being singletons. This clonotype has only a few counts. Its antigen remains unknown. The sequence was collected from a woman aged 55 to 70 in good health. This rearrangement joins TRBV20-1 to TRBJ2-1; maybe TRBD2 (6 bases). The source material was blood. The chain's CDR3 is CSARGLAGVEQFF. CDR3 coding DNA: TGCAGTGCTAGGGGACTGGCCGGGGTTGAGCAGTTCTTC.